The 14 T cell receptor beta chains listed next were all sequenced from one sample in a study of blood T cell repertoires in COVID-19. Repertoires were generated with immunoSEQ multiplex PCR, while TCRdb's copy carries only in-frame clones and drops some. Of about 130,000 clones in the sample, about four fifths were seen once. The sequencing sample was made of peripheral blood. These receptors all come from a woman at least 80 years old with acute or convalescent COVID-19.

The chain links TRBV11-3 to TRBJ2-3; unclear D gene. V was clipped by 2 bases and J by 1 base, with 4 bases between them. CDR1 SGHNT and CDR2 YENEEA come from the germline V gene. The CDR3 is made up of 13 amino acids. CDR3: CASSLSGTDTQYF. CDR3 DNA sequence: TGTGCCAGCAGCTTAAGCGGCACAGATACGCAGTATTTT.

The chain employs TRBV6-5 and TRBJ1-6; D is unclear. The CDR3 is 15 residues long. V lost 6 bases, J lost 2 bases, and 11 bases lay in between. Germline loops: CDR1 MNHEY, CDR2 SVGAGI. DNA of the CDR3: TGTGCCAGCAGCCTCGGGTTTACCTATAATTCACCCCTCCACTTT. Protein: CASSLGFTYNSPLHF.

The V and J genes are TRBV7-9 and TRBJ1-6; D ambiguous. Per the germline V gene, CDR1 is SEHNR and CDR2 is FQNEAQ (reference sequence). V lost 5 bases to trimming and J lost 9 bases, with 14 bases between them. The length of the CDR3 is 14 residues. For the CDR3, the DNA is TGTGCCAGCAGCCCCCCCGGCGCAGGTTCACCCCTCCACTTT. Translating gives CASSPPGAGSPLHF.

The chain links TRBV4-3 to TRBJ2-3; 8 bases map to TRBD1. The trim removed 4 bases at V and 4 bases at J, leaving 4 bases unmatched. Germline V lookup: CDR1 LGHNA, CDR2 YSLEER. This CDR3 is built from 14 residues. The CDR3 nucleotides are TGCGCCAGCAGCCCCCGACAGGGGCCAGATACGCAGTATTTT. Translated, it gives CASSPRQGPDTQYF.

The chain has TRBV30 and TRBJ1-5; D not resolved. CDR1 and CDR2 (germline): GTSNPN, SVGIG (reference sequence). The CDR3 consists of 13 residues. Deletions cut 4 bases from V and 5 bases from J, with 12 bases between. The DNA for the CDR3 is TGTGCCTGGACTGCGAGGGCAGATCAGCCCCAGCATTTT. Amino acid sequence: CAWTARADQPQHF.

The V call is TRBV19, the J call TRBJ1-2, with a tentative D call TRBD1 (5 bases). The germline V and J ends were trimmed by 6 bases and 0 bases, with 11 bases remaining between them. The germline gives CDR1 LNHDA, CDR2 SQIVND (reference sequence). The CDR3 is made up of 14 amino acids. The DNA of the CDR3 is TGTGCCAGTAGACAGGAGTTAGCTAACTATGGCTACACCTTC. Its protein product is CASRQELANYGYTF.

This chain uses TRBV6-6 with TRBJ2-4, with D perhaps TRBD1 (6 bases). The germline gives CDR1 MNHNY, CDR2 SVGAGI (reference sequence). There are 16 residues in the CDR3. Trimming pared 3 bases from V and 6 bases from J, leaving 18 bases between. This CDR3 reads CASSYSTGKTGNIQYF. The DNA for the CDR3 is TGTGCCAGCAGTTATTCTACGGGGAAGACAGGAAACATTCAGTACTTC.

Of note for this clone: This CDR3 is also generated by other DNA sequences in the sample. In DNA form, the CDR3 reads TGTGCCAGCAGCCGGGACAGGGGAACTGAAGCTTTCTTT. It yields the protein CASSRDRGTEAFF. The chain recombines TRBV6-5 with TRBJ1-1, with TRBD1 matching 10 bases. V lost 6 bases and J lost 5; bases outside the gene matches: 3. Germline V gives CDR1 MNHEY, CDR2 SVGAGI. This CDR3 has 13 amino acids.

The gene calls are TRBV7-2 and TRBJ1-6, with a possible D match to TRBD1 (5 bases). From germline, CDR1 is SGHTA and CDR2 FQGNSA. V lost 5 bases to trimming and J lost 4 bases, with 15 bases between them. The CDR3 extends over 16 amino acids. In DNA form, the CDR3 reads TGTGCCAGCAGCCCGGGACTCCTCCGTTATAATTCACCCCTCCACTTT. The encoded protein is CASSPGLLRYNSPLHF.

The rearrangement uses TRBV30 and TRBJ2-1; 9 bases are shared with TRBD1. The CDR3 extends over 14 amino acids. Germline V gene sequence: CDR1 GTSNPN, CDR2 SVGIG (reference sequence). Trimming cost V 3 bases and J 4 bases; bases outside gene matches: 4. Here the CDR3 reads CAWSAGTGYNEQFF. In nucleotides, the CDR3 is TGTGCCTGGAGCGCCGGGACAGGGTACAATGAGCAGTTCTTC.

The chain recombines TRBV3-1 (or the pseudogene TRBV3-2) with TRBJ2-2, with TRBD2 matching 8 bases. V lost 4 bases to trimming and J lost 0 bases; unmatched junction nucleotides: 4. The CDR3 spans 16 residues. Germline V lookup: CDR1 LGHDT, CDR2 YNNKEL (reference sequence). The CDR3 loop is CASSPLAAANTGELFF. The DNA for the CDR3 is TGTGCCAGCAGCCCACTAGCGGCCGCGAACACCGGGGAGCTGTTTTTT.

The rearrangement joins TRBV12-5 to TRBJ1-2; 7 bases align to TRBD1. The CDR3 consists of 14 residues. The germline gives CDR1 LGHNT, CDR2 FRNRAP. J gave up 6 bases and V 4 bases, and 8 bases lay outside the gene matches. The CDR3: CASGSKGALHGYTF. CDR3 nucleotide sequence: TGTGCTAGTGGTTCCAAGGGGGCACTGCATGGCTACACCTTC.

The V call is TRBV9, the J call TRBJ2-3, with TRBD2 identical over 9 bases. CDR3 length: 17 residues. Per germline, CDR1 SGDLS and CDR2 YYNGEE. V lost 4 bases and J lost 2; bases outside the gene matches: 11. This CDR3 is CASSPRDSGGPTDTQYF. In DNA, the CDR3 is TGTGCCAGCAGCCCACGAGACAGCGGGGGGCCCACAGATACGCAGTATTTT. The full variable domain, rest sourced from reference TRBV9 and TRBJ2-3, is DSGVTQTPKHLITATGQRVTLRCSPRSGDLSVYWYQQSLDQGLQFLIQYYNGEERAKGNILERFSAQQFPDLHSELNLSSLELGDSALYFCASSPRDSGGPTDTQYFGPGTRLTVL.

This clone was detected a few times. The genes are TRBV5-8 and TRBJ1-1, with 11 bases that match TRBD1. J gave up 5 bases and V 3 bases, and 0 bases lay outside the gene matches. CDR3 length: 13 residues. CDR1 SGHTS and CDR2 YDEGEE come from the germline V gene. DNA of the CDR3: TGTGCCAGCAGCTGGGACAGGGGGACTGAAGCTTTCTTT. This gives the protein CASSWDRGTEAFF.